The source of this T cell receptor (beta chain) is a study of shared clonotypes between healthy human individuals. For the study at large: Per donor, CD8 memory used one plate, CD8 naive used two, CD4 memory used three and CD4 naive used three.

Profiled with immunoSEQ multiplex PCR; TCRdb holds only in-frame clones, not every one. This table holds about 2.2 million clones, roughly 93% found once. This clone was seen a few times. The naive CD8 population came from CD45RO-negative cells selected for CCR7, without terminally differentiated effector memory CD45RA+ cells. The CDR3 loop spans 15 amino acids. Trimming cost V 2 bases and J 5 bases, with 16 bases left between them. Germline V lookup: CDR1 SGHRS, CDR2 YFSETQ. The V gene is TRBV5-1, the J gene TRBJ1-1; D gene ambiguous. Sequencing was done on a sample of naive CD8+ T cells from PBMCs. The TCR sequence derives from a man aged 18 to 29 in good health. Some clones in this sample may be carry-over from other donors' samples. DNA of the CDR3: TGCGCCAGCAGCTTCCAGACACGAATCGGGACTGAAGCTTTCTTT. Translation: CASSFQTRIGTEAFF.